Here is one T cell receptor beta chain with its context. This sample was included in a study of cytomegalovirus exposure and HLA in healthy donors. A multiplex PCR was run with 60 Vbeta primers and 13 Jbeta primers. The table came from immunoSEQ multiplex PCR; TCRdb's copy has only in-frame clones and leaves some out. The sample includes roughly 99,000 clones, over 65% of them seen just once. This CDR3 spans 17 amino acids. The junction had 13 bases not matched to a gene; V was cut back by 5 bases and J by 1 base. The V gene's germline CDR1 is SEHNR and CDR2 FQNEAQ (reference sequence). This chain joins TRBV7-9 and TRBJ2-5; TRBD2 matches 7 bases. The origin of this receptor is a middle-aged woman in good health and CMV-seropositive. Input material: PBMCs. CDR3 region: CASSLSSLAGLQETQYF. The CDR3 coding sequence is TGTGCCAGCAGCCTTAGTTCATTAGCGGGCCTCCAAGAGACCCAGTACTTC.